The clone carrying this T cell receptor beta chain came up many times. What it binds is not known. Preparation of the TCRbeta library used unique molecular identifiers. TCRdb recomputed calls from the PCR reads with MiXCR, one row per CDR3 protein. The sample lists 85,000 to 120,000 distinct CDR3 sequences; over 6% were seen once. This CDR3 has 18 residues. These data belong to a study of T-cell reconstitution after alpha-beta-depleted transplantation in children. Overall study findings and caveats: In some patients, recipient T cells and intrathymic progenitors surviving conditioning explained high day-60 diversity. There were reportedly several hundred expanded graft clones from which alpha-beta T cells came about two months after transplant. At the one-year point after transplant, T-cell counts and TCRbeta diversity were found to come mostly from T cells that had been newly produced.

The clonotype was recovered from a boy aged 2 to 10 with acute lymphoblastic leukemia, due to receive a stem cell transplant. This chain uses TRBV3-2 with TRBJ2-1. TRBV3-2 represents a pseudogene. The source material was PBMCs, sampled before TCRalphabeta/CD19-depleted stem cell transplant. DNA for the CDR3: TGTGCCAGCAGCCAAGTATCCCCCAGGAGGAGCTCCTACAATGAGCAGTTCTTC. It is translated as CASSQVSPRRSSYNEQFF.